The 10 T cell receptor beta chains given below trace back to one sample, sequenced in a study of long-term antiretroviral therapy in people with HIV. Sequencing relied on immunoSEQ assay v3.0, run at survey level. The protocol was immunoSEQ multiplex PCR, while the TCRdb copy is restricted to in-frame clones and leaves out a portion. The top ten hold around 3.8% of the sample, which has roughly 34,000 clones, about 93% seen once. This sample comprised unsorted PBMCs, obtained around 5.5 years after starting antiretroviral therapy. All receptors come from a woman in her forties or fifties with HIV.

CDR3 nucleotide sequence: TGCGCCAGCAGCCGGGCGGGGGAGCGGGGCTTAGGAGAGACCCAGTACTTC. Its protein product is CASSRAGERGLGETQYF. The V and J genes are TRBV4-1 and TRBJ2-5; 7 bases match TRBD2. The CDR3 runs to 17 residues. V gave up 4 bases and J gave up 4 bases; unmatched junction bases: 15. Looked up from germline, CDR1 is MGHRA and CDR2 is YSYEKL.

The rearrangement links TRBV29-1 to TRBJ2-1, with TRBD2 identical over 10 bases. Trimming at V came to 5 bases and at J to 0 bases, leaving 10 bases not matched to a gene. This CDR3 has 17 amino acids. Germline V gene data show CDR1 as SQVTM and CDR2 as ANQGSEA. The CDR3 bases are TGCAGCGTTCTTACTAGCGGGGACCGGAGCTCCTACAATGAGCAGTTCTTC. It translates to CSVLTSGDRSSYNEQFF.

The chain joins TRBV9 to TRBJ1-2; TRBD1 matches at 7 bases. V lost 1 base to trimming and J lost 1 base; unmatched junction nucleotides: 16. The CDR3 totals 19 residues. Germline V lookup: CDR1 SGDLS, CDR2 YYNGEE. CDR3 residues: CASSVNQNRGANINYGYTF. CDR3 nucleotide sequence: TGTGCCAGCAGCGTAAACCAGAACAGGGGCGCTAATATTAACTATGGCTACACCTTC. The complete variable domain, with remaining parts taken from reference TRBV9 and TRBJ1-2, reads DSGVTQTPKHLITATGQRVTLRCSPRSGDLSVYWYQQSLDQGLQFLIQYYNGEERAKGNILERFSAQQFPDLHSELNLSSLELGDSALYFCASSVNQNRGANINYGYTFGSGTRLTVV.

The CDR3 protein is CASSSTREGGNEQFF. As DNA, the CDR3 is TGTGCCAGCAGTTCTACCCGGGAGGGCGGCAATGAGCAGTTCTTC. The rearrangement joins TRBV6-6 to TRBJ2-1, with 8 nucleotides matching TRBD2. V lost 4 bases and J lost 6; bases outside the gene matches: 8. There are 15 residues in the CDR3. Germline CDR1 is MNHNY and CDR2 is SVGAGI (reference sequence).

This chain uses TRBV25-1 with TRBJ2-5; D possibly uses TRBD1 or TRBD2 (6 bases each). Germline CDR1 reads MGHDK; CDR2 reads SYGVNS. The CDR3 runs to 13 residues. V was pared by 5 bases and J by 5 bases, with 12 bases between. CDR3 sequence (DNA): TGTGCCAGCAGTAACCGGGGGCGCGAGACCCAGTACTTC. Protein: CASSNRGRETQYF.

J is TRBJ2-1 and V is TRBV6-5, with D perhaps TRBD1 (5 bases). V dropped 7 bases and J dropped 0 bases, with 10 bases sitting between them. This CDR3 has 14 amino acids. Germline V CDR1 and CDR2: MNHEY, SVGAGI. CDR3 coding DNA: TGTGCCAGCACACAGGCGAGCTCCTACAATGAGCAGTTCTTC. This translates into CASTQASSYNEQFF.

The J gene is TRBJ2-1, the V gene TRBV5-1, with TRBD2 identical over 9 bases. Unmatched junction bases numbered 9, after V lost 1 base and J lost 1 base. The CDR3 is made up of 18 amino acids. Germline assignment: CDR1 SGHRS and CDR2 YFSETQ. CDR3 nucleotides: TGCGCCAGCAGCTTGAGCAGTCAGACTAGCGGTTCCTACAATGAGCAGTTCTTC. Its protein is CASSLSSQTSGSYNEQFF.

This chain connects TRBV11-2 to TRBJ1-4, with 7 positions matching TRBD1. J gave up 5 bases and V 5 bases, and 5 bases lay outside the gene matches. The germline V gene has CDR1 SGHAT and CDR2 FQNNGV. There are 14 residues in the CDR3. In DNA form, the CDR3 reads TGTGCCAGCAGCCCCGGGACAGAGAATGAAAAACTGTTTTTT. Translating gives CASSPGTENEKLFF.

The chain carries TRBV11-1 and TRBJ1-6; D is unclear. The CDR3 spans 13 residues. The V end was cut by 5 bases, the J end by 7 bases, with 9 bases between. The germline V gene has CDR1 SGHAT and CDR2 FQDESV (reference sequence). The CDR3 DNA reads as TGTGCCAGCAGCCTAGGAGGGAATTCACCCCTCCACTTT. This encodes CASSLGGNSPLHF.

The chain uses TRBV6-6 and TRBJ1-5; no firm D call. The ends were cut back, 5 bases at V and 6 bases at J, with 11 bases in the middle. Germline lookup yields CDR1 MNHNY and CDR2 SVGAGI (reference sequence). This CDR3 contains 13 residues. The CDR3 loop reads CASSAGLGQPQHF. Here the CDR3 DNA reads TGTGCCAGCAGTGCCGGACTAGGTCAGCCCCAGCATTTT.